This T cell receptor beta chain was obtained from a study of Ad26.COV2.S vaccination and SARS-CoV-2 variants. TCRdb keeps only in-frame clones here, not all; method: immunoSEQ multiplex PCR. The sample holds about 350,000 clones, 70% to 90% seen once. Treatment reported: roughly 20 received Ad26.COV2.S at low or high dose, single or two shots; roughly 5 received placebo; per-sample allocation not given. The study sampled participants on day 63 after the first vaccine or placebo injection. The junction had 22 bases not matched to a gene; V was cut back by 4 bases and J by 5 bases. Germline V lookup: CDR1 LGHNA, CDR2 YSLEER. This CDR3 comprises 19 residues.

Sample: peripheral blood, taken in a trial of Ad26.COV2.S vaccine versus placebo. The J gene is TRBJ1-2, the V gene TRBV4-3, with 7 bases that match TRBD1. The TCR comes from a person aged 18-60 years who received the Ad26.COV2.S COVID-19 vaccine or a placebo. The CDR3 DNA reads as TGCGCCAGCAGCCTAAATTCCGCTCGACAGGGCCTAGGTGTTTATGGCTACACCTTC. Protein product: CASSLNSARQGLGVYGYTF.